These T cell receptor beta chains were read from a single sample in a study of blood T cell repertoires in COVID-19. Profiled with immunoSEQ multiplex PCR; TCRdb holds only in-frame clones, not every one. The repertoire holds approximately 500,000 clones, more than 75% seen once, with around 1.9% in the top ten. Sequenced material: PBMCs or T cells enriched from blood (not recorded which). These receptors all stem from a woman between 35 and 50 years old who had recovered from COVID-19. CDR3s include the opening cysteine and the closing phenylalanine or tryptophan. D genes are given only for firm matches. The listing skips clone size in some rows; elsewhere it reads once, few, many or a size class.

V: TRBV20-1
size: -
D: -
J: TRBJ1-1
CDR3: CSASFMNTEAFF
DNA: TGCAGTGCTAGTTTTATGAACACTGAAGCTTTCTTT

V: TRBV11-2
size: -
D: -
J: TRBJ1-4
CDR3: CASSLRTDNEKLFF
DNA: TGTGCCAGCAGCTTGAGGACAGATAATGAAAAACTGTTTTTT

V: TRBV6-1
size: -
D: TRBD1
J: TRBJ1-2
CDR3: CASSDITGDGYTF
DNA: TGTGCCAGCAGTGATATTACAGGGGATGGCTACACCTTC

V: TRBV15
size: -
D: TRBD1
J: TRBJ2-3
CDR3: CATSKAPGTGGTDTQYF
DNA: TGTGCCACCAGCAAAGCCCCCGGGACAGGGGGCACAGATACGCAGTATTTT

V: TRBV5-3
size: few
D: TRBD1
J: TRBJ1-3
CDR3: CARSLCGQGALSGNTIYF
DNA: TGTGCCAGAAGCCTATGTGGACAGGGGGCTTTGTCTGGAAACACCATATATTTT

V: TRBV4-3
size: -
D: -
J: TRBJ1-2
CDR3: CASSQDWGVNYGYTF
DNA: TGCGCCAGCAGCCAAGATTGGGGAGTTAACTATGGCTACACCTTC

V: TRBV7-2
size: -
D: -
J: TRBJ1-4
CDR3: CASSSQGRGNEKLFF
DNA: TGTGCCAGCAGCTCGCAGGGGAGGGGTAATGAAAAACTGTTTTTT

V: TRBV2
size: -
D: TRBD2
J: TRBJ2-1
CDR3: CASSEGHQREGSMQFF
DNA: TGTGCCAGCAGTGAAGGGCACCAGCGGGAAGGTTCTATGCAGTTCTTC

V: TRBV28
size: -
D: -
J: TRBJ1-2
CDR3: CASSENQGDYGYTF
DNA: TGTGCCAGCAGCGAGAATCAGGGCGACTATGGCTACACCTTC

V: TRBV6-5
size: -
D: TRBD1
J: TRBJ1-2
CDR3: CASRTGGKYGYTF
DNA: TGTGCCAGCCGGACAGGGGGTAAATATGGCTACACCTTC

V: TRBV7-9
size: -
D: TRBD2
J: TRBJ2-3
CDR3: CASSLGGGVDTQYF
DNA: TGTGCCAGCAGCTTGGGGGGAGGGGTAGATACGCAGTATTTT

V: TRBV3-1/TRBV3-2
size: -
D: -
J: TRBJ1-1
CDR3: CASRQDGWAFF
DNA: TGTGCCAGCAGGCAGGATGGGTGGGCTTTCTTT

V: TRBV9
size: -
D: TRBD2
J: TRBJ2-5
CDR3: CASSLTSGRGETQYF
DNA: TGTGCCAGCAGCCTGACTAGCGGGAGAGGGGAGACCCAGTACTTC

V: TRBV3-1/TRBV3-2
size: few
D: TRBD1
J: TRBJ1-6
CDR3: CASSLDRDDNSPLHF
DNA: TGTGCCAGCAGCCTCGACAGGGACGATAATTCACCCCTCCACTTT

V: TRBV19
size: -
D: -
J: TRBJ1-1
CDR3: CASSDTGKGTEAFF
DNA: TGTGCCAGTAGCGACACAGGGAAGGGCACTGAAGCTTTCTTT

V: TRBV7-8
size: few
D: TRBD1
J: TRBJ2-7
CDR3: CASSYRGRSGEQYF
DNA: TGTGCCAGCAGCTACAGGGGGCGCTCGGGCGAGCAGTACTTC

V: TRBV11-3
size: -
D: -
J: TRBJ2-1
CDR3: CASSLAGVPYNEQFF
DNA: TGTGCCAGCAGCTTAGCGGGAGTCCCTTACAATGAGCAGTTCTTC

V: TRBV3-1/TRBV3-2
size: -
D: -
J: TRBJ2-1
CDR3: CASSQTSGETGDLSPYNEQFF
DNA: TGTGCCAGCAGCCAAACCAGCGGGGAGACAGGGGATTTAAGTCCCTACAATGAGCAGTTCTTC

V: TRBV6-6
size: -
D: -
J: TRBJ2-2
CDR3: CASRAGGTTNTGELFF
DNA: TGTGCCAGCAGAGCCGGAGGGACGACGAACACCGGGGAGCTGTTTTTT

V: TRBV7-9
size: -
D: -
J: TRBJ1-4
CDR3: CASSLRQATNEKLFF
DNA: TGTGCCAGCAGCCTTCGACAGGCCACTAATGAAAAACTGTTTTTT

V: TRBV14
size: -
D: TRBD1
J: TRBJ2-2
CDR3: CASSSWTGGVYTGELFF
DNA: TGTGCCAGCAGCTCTTGGACAGGGGGCGTATACACCGGGGAGCTGTTTTTT

V: TRBV5-5
size: -
D: -
J: TRBJ1-2
CDR3: CASSLDSGYTF
DNA: TGTGCCAGCAGCTTAGACAGTGGCTACACCTTC

V: TRBV3-1/TRBV3-2
size: few
D: -
J: TRBJ2-3
CDR3: CASSGAWGADTQYF
DNA: TGTGCCAGCAGCGGAGCCTGGGGAGCAGATACGCAGTATTTT

V: TRBV2
size: -
D: -
J: TRBJ1-2
CDR3: CASSGQGTQGYTF
DNA: TGTGCCAGCAGTGGCCAGGGAACTCAGGGCTACACCTTC

V: TRBV5-1
size: once
D: -
J: TRBJ1-3
CDR3: CASRDERRGGNTIYF
DNA: TGCGCCAGCCGAGACGAAAGGCGGGGAGGAAACACCATATATTTT

V: TRBV5-1
size: -
D: TRBD1
J: TRBJ2-5
CDR3: CASSLGDRIYGETQYF
DNA: TGCGCCAGCAGCTTGGGGGACAGAATCTATGGGGAGACCCAGTACTTC

V: TRBV5-1
size: -
D: -
J: TRBJ1-6
CDR3: CASSLNPRANSPLHF
DNA: TGCGCCAGCAGCTTGAATCCGAGAGCCAATTCACCCCTCCACTTT

V: TRBV15
size: few
D: TRBD1
J: TRBJ1-1
CDR3: CATSRGQGVEAFF
DNA: TGTGCCACCAGCAGGGGACAGGGGGTTGAAGCTTTCTTT

V: TRBV30
size: -
D: -
J: TRBJ2-1
CDR3: CAWSMGLLNEQFF
DNA: TGTGCCTGGTCAATGGGACTCCTCAATGAGCAGTTCTTC

V: TRBV7-9
size: -
D: TRBD1
J: TRBJ1-6
CDR3: CASSQTGDSPLHF
DNA: TGTGCCAGCAGCCAGACAGGGGATTCACCCCTCCACTTT

V: TRBV7-8
size: -
D: -
J: TRBJ2-7
CDR3: CASSLVIREASYEQYF
DNA: TGTGCCAGCAGCTTAGTGATCAGGGAAGCGTCCTACGAGCAGTACTTC

V: TRBV4-1
size: -
D: TRBD2
J: TRBJ2-4
CDR3: CASRSFQGLAGERRAKNIQYF
DNA: TGCGCCAGCCGGTCGTTTCAGGGACTAGCGGGAGAAAGGAGGGCCAAAAACATTCAGTACTTC

V: TRBV10-2
size: -
D: TRBD1
J: TRBJ1-5
CDR3: CASSESSGTVFQPQHF
DNA: TGCGCCAGCAGTGAGTCTTCCGGGACAGTATTTCAGCCCCAGCATTTT

V: TRBV29-1
size: few
D: -
J: TRBJ1-3
CDR3: CSVGDTASGNTIYF
DNA: TGCAGCGTCGGGGACACCGCCTCTGGAAACACCATATATTTT

V: TRBV19
size: -
D: TRBD1
J: TRBJ1-4
CDR3: CASTSLGQGYEKLFF
DNA: TGTGCCAGTACCTCTTTGGGACAGGGTTATGAAAAACTGTTTTTT

V: TRBV12-3/TRBV12-4
size: -
D: -
J: TRBJ1-2
CDR3: CASSSRRSYGYTF
DNA: TGTGCCAGCAGTTCCCGACGGAGCTATGGCTACACCTTC

V: TRBV6-5
size: -
D: TRBD1
J: TRBJ2-7
CDR3: CASRRDSLYEQYF
DNA: TGTGCCAGCCGTCGGGACAGCTTATACGAGCAGTACTTC

V: TRBV6-5
size: -
D: -
J: TRBJ1-1
CDR3: CASSSPGEAFF
DNA: TGTGCCAGCAGTTCCCCGGGGGAAGCTTTCTTT

V: TRBV15
size: -
D: -
J: TRBJ2-1
CDR3: CATSAEGQYNEQFF
DNA: TGTGCCACCAGCGCCGAGGGACAATACAATGAGCAGTTCTTC

V: TRBV6-6
size: -
D: TRBD1
J: TRBJ2-7
CDR3: CASSYPGTGFYEQYF
DNA: TGTGCCAGCAGTTACCCCGGGACAGGGTTCTACGAGCAGTACTTC

V: TRBV19
size: -
D: TRBD1
J: TRBJ2-7
CDR3: CASSIGDRGHYEQYF
DNA: TGTGCCAGTAGTATAGGGGACAGGGGGCACTACGAGCAGTACTTC

V: TRBV13
size: -
D: -
J: TRBJ1-2
CDR3: CASSRTVHGYTF
DNA: TGTGCCAGCAGCCGGACAGTCCATGGCTACACCTTC

V: TRBV24-1
size: -
D: -
J: TRBJ1-3
CDR3: CATSGGGNTIYF
DNA: TGTGCCACCAGTGGAGGGGGAAACACCATATATTTT

V: TRBV15
size: few
D: -
J: TRBJ1-1
CDR3: CATSRDPTDTEAFF
DNA: TGTGCCACCAGCAGAGATCCGACAGACACTGAAGCTTTCTTT

V: TRBV11-2
size: -
D: TRBD2
J: TRBJ2-1
CDR3: CASSPIRGGREGEQFF
DNA: TGTGCCAGCAGCCCGATCCGGGGCGGGAGAGAAGGTGAGCAGTTCTTC

V: TRBV10-3
size: -
D: TRBD2
J: TRBJ2-7
CDR3: CAISESGLAGGYEQYF
DNA: TGTGCCATCAGTGAGTCCGGACTAGCGGGAGGCTACGAGCAGTACTTC

V: TRBV5-1
size: -
D: -
J: TRBJ2-7
CDR3: CASSLYGSLDEQYF
DNA: TGCGCCAGCAGCTTGTACGGGAGCCTGGACGAGCAGTACTTC

V: TRBV4-1
size: -
D: -
J: TRBJ1-3
CDR3: CASSQEGGRRNTIYF
DNA: TGCGCCAGCAGCCAAGAAGGAGGGCGGCGGAACACCATATATTTT

V: TRBV25-1
size: -
D: TRBD1
J: TRBJ2-3
CDR3: CASSDRDRGTDTQYF
DNA: TGTGCCAGCAGTGATAGGGACAGGGGCACAGATACGCAGTATTTT

V: TRBV5-6
size: -
D: -
J: TRBJ1-6
CDR3: CASSGPQRTNSPLHF
DNA: TGTGCCAGCAGCGGGCCCCAGAGGACAAATTCACCCCTCCACTTT

V: TRBV27
size: -
D: TRBD1
J: TRBJ1-2
CDR3: CASSSPGQGGYGYTF
DNA: TGTGCCAGCAGTTCCCCGGGACAGGGAGGCTATGGCTACACCTTC

V: TRBV19
size: -
D: TRBD1
J: TRBJ1-6
CDR3: CASSGRDRLSSYNSPLHF
DNA: TGTGCCAGTAGTGGGAGGGACAGGTTAAGCTCCTATAATTCACCCCTCCACTTT

V: TRBV6-2/TRBV6-3
size: few
D: -
J: TRBJ2-7
CDR3: CASSYSPPRRVTYEQYF
DNA: TGTGCCAGCAGTTACTCCCCCCCGCGGCGGGTGACGTACGAGCAGTACTTC

V: TRBV10-3
size: -
D: -
J: TRBJ2-5
CDR3: CAISEIIDSETQYF
DNA: TGTGCCATCAGTGAGATAATAGACTCAGAGACCCAGTACTTC

V: TRBV10-3
size: -
D: -
J: TRBJ1-6
CDR3: CAISEPPGSPLHF
DNA: TGTGCCATCAGTGAGCCTCCCGGTTCACCCCTCCACTTT